This TCR beta chain was sequenced for a study of vaccination effects on CD4 cells after COVID-19. At the level of the study: Vaccine administered to participants consisted of two doses of either BNT162b2 or mRNA-1273. Broader study findings: A shortage of convalescent patients and an absence of early post-infection timepoints characterized the study.

Antigen-specific CD4+ T cells were expanded (with viral peptide pools) by the ViraFEST assay ahead of sequencing. Upon completion of around ten days in culture, CD4+ T cells were isolated. Vaccinated recipients, who were negative for nucleocapsid antibodies, had no history of SARS-CoV-2 infection. It was on days 3 and 7 that half the medium was replaced with IL-2 medium. Assay used: immunoSEQ multiplex PCR; TCRdb lists only in-frame clones, some missing. The table includes 40,000 to 50,000 clones, around three quarters detected once. CDR1 SGHRS and CDR2 YFSETQ come from the germline V gene. With 4 bases clipped from V and 1 base from J, the junction kept 6 bases outside the gene matches. This CDR3 has 16 amino acids. As to this clone: What it binds is unknown.

This material consisted of CD4+ T cells from PBMCs cultured with HCoV-NL63 spike peptides, taken before COVID-19 vaccination. This receptor was obtained from a human donor who received a COVID-19 vaccine. The chain joins TRBV5-1 to TRBJ2-3; 10 bases align to TRBD2. The CDR3: CASSLPLAGGTDTQYF. In nucleotides, the CDR3 is TGCGCCAGCAGCCTGCCTCTAGCGGGGGGCACAGATACGCAGTATTTT.